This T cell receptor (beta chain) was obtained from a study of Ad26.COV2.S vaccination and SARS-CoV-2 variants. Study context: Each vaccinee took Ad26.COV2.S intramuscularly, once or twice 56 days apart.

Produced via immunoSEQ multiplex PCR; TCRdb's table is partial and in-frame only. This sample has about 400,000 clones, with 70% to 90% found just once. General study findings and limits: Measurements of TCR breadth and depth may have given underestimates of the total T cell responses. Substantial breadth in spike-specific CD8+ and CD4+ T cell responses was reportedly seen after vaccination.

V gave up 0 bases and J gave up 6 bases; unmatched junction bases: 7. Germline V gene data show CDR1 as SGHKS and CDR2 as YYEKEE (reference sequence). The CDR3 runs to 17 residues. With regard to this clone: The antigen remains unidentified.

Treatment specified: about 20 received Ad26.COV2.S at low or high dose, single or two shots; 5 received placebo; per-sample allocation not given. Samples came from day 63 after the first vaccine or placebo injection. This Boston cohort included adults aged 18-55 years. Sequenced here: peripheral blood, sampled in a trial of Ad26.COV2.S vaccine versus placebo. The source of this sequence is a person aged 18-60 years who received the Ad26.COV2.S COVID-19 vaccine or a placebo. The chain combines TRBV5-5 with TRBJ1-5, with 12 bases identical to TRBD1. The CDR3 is CASSLASGTGGSQPQHF. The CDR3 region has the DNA TGTGCCAGCAGCTTGGCCTCCGGGACAGGGGGCAGTCAGCCCCAGCATTTT.